The rows below give T cell receptor beta chains drawn from one sample of a study of cytomegalovirus exposure and HLA in healthy donors. Profiling relied on immunoSEQ multiplex PCR, and the TCRdb table lists in-frame clones only, not all of them. The data contain 95,000 to 150,000 clones, about 78% of them seen just once; the ten biggest clones take up 6.5% to 9%. Input material: PBMCs. The receptors stem from a middle-aged woman in good health and CMV-seropositive. The CDR3 runs from the conserved cysteine through the conserved F or W. The D gene is left open where the match is weak. Clone size is given for some rows only: seen once, a few or many times, or a class if the clone is expanded.

-,14,TRBV2,-,TRBJ1-4,TGTGCCAGCAGGGTACAGGGTCTGAGCGAAAAACTGTTTTTT,CASRVQGLSEKLFF
TRBD1,13,TRBV7-9,few,TRBJ1-2,TGTGCCAGCAGCTCCGACAGGGGGGACGGCTACACCTTC,CASSSDRGDGYTF
-,16,TRBV7-2,-,TRBJ2-3,TGTGCCAGCAGCTTAGGGGTACAGTCCTACACAGATACGCAGTATTTT,CASSLGVQSYTDTQYF
-,15,TRBV6-5,-,TRBJ2-7,TGTGCCAGCAGTTACTCGTTGGGGGGTTCGGACGAGCAGTACTTC,CASSYSLGGSDEQYF
-,13,TRBV7-3,-,TRBJ2-7,TGTGCCAGCAGCTTAAGCCCTGCGGGGGAGCAGTACTTC,CASSLSPAGEQYF
-,12,TRBV7-2,-,TRBJ1-2,TGTGCCAGCAGCTTTACTAACTATGGCTACACCTTC,CASSFTNYGYTF
-,13,TRBV5-1,-,TRBJ1-6,TGCGCCAGCAGCTTCGGGGGGGGTTCACCCCTCCACTTT,CASSFGGGSPLHF
-,15,TRBV14,-,TRBJ1-3,TGTGCCAGCAGCTTTGACAGTAACTCTGGAAACACCATATATTTT,CASSFDSNSGNTIYF
TRBD1,13,TRBV6-5,-,TRBJ1-2,TGTGCCAGCAGTACCCAGGGGGCGTATGGCTACACCTTC,CASSTQGAYGYTF
-,15,TRBV5-1,few,TRBJ1-6,TGCGCCAGCAATCCTACTGGGGCCCACAATTCACCCCTCCACTTT,CASNPTGAHNSPLHF
TRBD2,14,TRBV9,-,TRBJ2-1,TGTGCCAGCAGCGTAGGGGGGGGTTACAATGAGCAGTTCTTC,CASSVGGGYNEQFF
-,14,TRBV11-2,few,TRBJ2-1,TGTGCCAGCAGCCTAACGGGGAGTATCAATGAGCAGTTCTTC,CASSLTGSINEQFF
-,13,TRBV4-2,-,TRBJ1-2,TGTGCCAGCAGCCAAGACGGGGTAGGAGGCTACACCTTC,CASSQDGVGGYTF
-,13,TRBV5-5,few,TRBJ1-1,TGTGCCAGCAGCGGAATAAGACAGACCGAAGCTTTCTTT,CASSGIRQTEAFF
-,16,TRBV5-1,-,TRBJ1-3,TGCGCCAGCAGCTTGGGACAGTCGAGCTCTGGAAACACCATATATTTT,CASSLGQSSSGNTIYF
TRBD1,16,TRBV14,-,TRBJ2-5,TGTGCCAGCAGCCAAGTAACTGGGTCCAGGGGGGAGACCCAGTACTTC,CASSQVTGSRGETQYF
TRBD1,15,TRBV10-3,-,TRBJ1-2,TGTGCCATCAGTGAATATCAGGGGGTGGATGATGGCTACACCTTC,CAISEYQGVDDGYTF
-,14,TRBV5-1,-,TRBJ1-2,TGCGCCAGCAGCGGCCCCGGACTGCCCTATGGCTACACCTTC,CASSGPGLPYGYTF
-,12,TRBV2,-,TRBJ2-7,TGTGCCACCCTTTCACGACACTACGAGCAGTACTTC,CATLSRHYEQYF
TRBD1,14,TRBV6-5,-,TRBJ2-7,TGTGCCAGCAGTTCGGGACAGGAGTTGATGGAGCAGTACTTC,CASSSGQELMEQYF
TRBD1,14,TRBV18,once,TRBJ1-2,TGTGCCAGCTCACCACCAGGGACAGGTCGGGGCTACACCTTC,CASSPPGTGRGYTF
TRBD1,16,TRBV15,few,TRBJ1-4,TGTGCCACCAGCAGAGGACGTGACAGGGGGGACGAAAAACTGTTTTTT,CATSRGRDRGDEKLFF
TRBD2,14,TRBV2,-,TRBJ2-7,TGTGCCAGCAGAGTAGCGGGGTTAACCTACGAGCAGTACTTC,CASRVAGLTYEQYF
TRBD2,15,TRBV14,-,TRBJ2-1,TGTGCCAGCAGACCGGGACTAGCGGGGATCAATGAGCAGTTCTTC,CASRPGLAGINEQFF
-,15,TRBV2,-,TRBJ2-2,TGTGCCAGCAAAAAGGACGGGGTCTACTCCGGGGAGCTGTTTTTT,CASKKDGVYSGELFF
TRBD1,13,TRBV29-1,-,TRBJ2-5,TGCAGCGTTGACAAGACAGGGAGCGAGACCCAGTACTTC,CSVDKTGSETQYF
-,15,TRBV7-9,-,TRBJ1-1,TGTGCCAGCAGCCCAAGGGGTGAATGGCAAACTGAAGCTTTCTTT,CASSPRGEWQTEAFF
TRBD1,14,TRBV7-2,few,TRBJ2-7,TGTGCCAGCAGCTGGGACAGGGGGGGATACGAGCAGTACTTC,CASSWDRGGYEQYF
-,13,TRBV2,-,TRBJ1-5,TGTGCCAGCAGTGTTCTTGGGGGCCAGCCCCAGCATTTT,CASSVLGGQPQHF
-,15,TRBV13,-,TRBJ2-1,TGTGCCAGCAGCTTCCGGGGGAGCTCCTACAATGAGCAGTTCTTC,CASSFRGSSYNEQFF
-,13,TRBV25-1,-,TRBJ1-1,TGTGCCAGCAGTGAGTCTATGAACACTGAAGCTTTCTTT,CASSESMNTEAFF
-,13,TRBV15,few,TRBJ2-1,TGTGCCACCAGCAGAGCATCGATCAGTGAGCAGTTCTTC,CATSRASISEQFF
-,11,TRBV6-5,-,TRBJ1-1,TGTGCCAGCAGGGGGCAGGGTGAAGCTTTCTTT,CASRGQGEAFF
-,16,TRBV21-1,-,TRBJ1-6,TGTGCCAGCAGCAAAGCCGTAGGGGGTGACGGTTCACCCCTCCACTTT,CASSKAVGGDGSPLHF
-,13,TRBV11-2,few,TRBJ1-2,TGTGCCAGCAGCCTCGACGCGGACTATGGCTACACCTTC,CASSLDADYGYTF
-,14,TRBV2,-,TRBJ2-2,TGTGCCAGCTTACAGGAATCGAACACCGGGGAGCTGTTTTTT,CASLQESNTGELFF
-,15,TRBV7-8,-,TRBJ1-6,TGTGCCAGCAGACGAGGGGGTTCCTATAATTCACCCCTCCACTTT,CASRRGGSYNSPLHF
-,15,TRBV9,few,TRBJ1-1,TGTGCCAGCAGCGTAGGGCAGGGTGGGAACACTGAAGCTTTCTTT,CASSVGQGGNTEAFF
-,14,TRBV4-3,-,TRBJ2-5,TGCGCCAGCAGCCCGGGTACAGGACAAGAGACCCAGTACTTC,CASSPGTGQETQYF
TRBD1,13,TRBV6-1,-,TRBJ1-2,TGTGCCAGCAGTGAAGCTTCGGCAGGACAGGAAGAATTC,CASSEASAGQEEF
-,13,TRBV10-3,once,TRBJ2-5,TGTGCCATCAGTGAACTAGCTGAAGAGACCCAGTACTTC,CAISELAEETQYF
TRBD1,14,TRBV5-1,-,TRBJ2-3,TGCGCCAGCAGCCCGGGACAGAGCACAGATACGCAGTATTTT,CASSPGQSTDTQYF
-,14,TRBV7-3,-,TRBJ2-1,TGTGCCAGCAGCCGAATCGGCGGGAACGATGAGCAGTTCTTC,CASSRIGGNDEQFF